This T cell receptor (beta chain) derives from a study of Tregs in tolerant kidney transplant recipients. Germline V gene sequence: CDR1 MNHNS, CDR2 SASEGT. V was shortened by 7 bases and J by 4 bases, with 17 bases between the two germline ends. The length of the CDR3 is 15 residues. Using immunoSEQ multiplex PCR, the repertoire was profiled, and TCRdb retains in-frame clones only, with some absent. The data contain tens of thousands of clones, about 88% of them singletons. The chain couples TRBV6-1 to TRBJ2-1, with D perhaps matching TRBD1 (6 bases). Sequencing used CD4+ T cells from blood, obtained before the transplant. This clonotype was obtained from a human donor who received a combined kidney and bone marrow transplant. CDR3 sequence: CASKGRDIGYNEQFF. CDR3 bases: TGTGCCAGCAAAGGTCGGGACATAGGTTACAATGAGCAGTTCTTC.